This is a list of T cell receptor beta chains from one sample in a study of ipilimumab plus nivolumab after autologous stem cell transplantation. TCRdb's table, derived via immunoSEQ multiplex PCR, lists solely in-frame clones and lacks some. The table lists 650 to 700 clones, around two thirds of them singletons. The sequenced sample was PBMCs, obtained in a trial of ipilimumab plus nivolumab as post-transplant consolidation. Receptors were obtained from a male donor with diffuse large B-cell lymphoma. Each CDR3 is given with its conserved first and last residue. Each record gives: J gene, D gene, clone size, V gene, CDR3 protein, CDR3 DNA. D genes are given only for firm matches. Clone size is stated in some rows and not others, as once, few, many or a class when expanded.

TRBJ2-3,-,-,TRBV6-5,CASSLSDRRTDTQYF,TGTGCCAGCAGTTTAAGTGACAGACGCACAGATACGCAGTATTTT
TRBJ1-5,-,large,TRBV13,CASSLGAYNQPQHF,TGTGCCAGCAGCTTAGGGGCATACAATCAGCCCCAGCATTTT
TRBJ1-6,-,-,TRBV7-3,CASSLGSYNSPLHF,TGTGCCAGCAGCTTAGGGTCTTATAATTCACCCCTCCACTTT
TRBJ1-2,-,-,TRBV29-1,CSVVSGGPYGYTF,TGCAGCGTTGTTAGCGGGGGACCGTATGGCTACACCTTC
TRBJ1-6,-,-,TRBV28,CASSYDSRNNSPLHF,TGTGCCAGCAGTTATGACAGTAGGAACAATTCACCCCTCCACTTT
TRBJ1-3,-,large,TRBV6-1,CASSLERGGNTIYF,TGTGCCAGCAGTCTCGAACGGGGTGGAAACACCATATATTTT
TRBJ1-5,-,-,TRBV6-1,CASNQQVFGNQPQHF,TGTGCCAGCAACCAACAGGTGTTTGGCAATCAGCCCCAGCATTTT
TRBJ1-1,-,-,TRBV14,CASSHRARRTEAFF,TGTGCCAGCAGCCACAGGGCCAGAAGAACTGAAGCTTTCTTT
TRBJ2-7,TRBD1,-,TRBV18,CASSPRVQGAAASVEQYF,TGTGCCAGCTCACCAAGGGTCCAGGGGGCTGCGGCTTCCGTCGAGCAGTACTTC
TRBJ1-2,-,-,TRBV7-4,CDSSCSFHEGKIYGYTF,TGTGACAGCAGCTGTAGTTTTCACGAGGGAAAGATCTATGGCTACACCTTC
TRBJ2-5,TRBD1,-,TRBV7-9,CASSPGQGLETQYF,TGTGCCAGCAGCCCGGGACAGGGGCTGGAGACCCAGTACTTC
TRBJ2-1,-,-,TRBV18,CASSPTADIYNEQFF,TGTGCCAGCTCACCGACCGCGGACATCTACAATGAGCAGTTCTTC
TRBJ2-6,-,-,TRBV11-1,CASSLGSSGANVLTF,TGTGCCAGCAGCCTCGGTTCCTCTGGGGCCAACGTCCTGACTTTC
TRBJ1-1,TRBD1,-,TRBV11-1,CASSQDRGEAFF,TGTGCCAGCAGCCAGGACAGGGGTGAAGCTTTCTTT